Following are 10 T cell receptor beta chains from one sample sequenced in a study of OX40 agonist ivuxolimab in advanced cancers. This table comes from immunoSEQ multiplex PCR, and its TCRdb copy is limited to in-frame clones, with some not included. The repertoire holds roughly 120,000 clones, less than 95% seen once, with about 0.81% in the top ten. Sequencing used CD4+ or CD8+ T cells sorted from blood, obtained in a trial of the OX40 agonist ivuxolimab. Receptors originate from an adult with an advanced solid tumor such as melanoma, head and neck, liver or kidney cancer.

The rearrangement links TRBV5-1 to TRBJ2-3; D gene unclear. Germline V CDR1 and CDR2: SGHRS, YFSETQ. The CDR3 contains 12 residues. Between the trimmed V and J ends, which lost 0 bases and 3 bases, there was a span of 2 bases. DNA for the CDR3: TGCGCCAGCAGCTTGGTGACAGATACGCAGTATTTT. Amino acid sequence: CASSLVTDTQYF.

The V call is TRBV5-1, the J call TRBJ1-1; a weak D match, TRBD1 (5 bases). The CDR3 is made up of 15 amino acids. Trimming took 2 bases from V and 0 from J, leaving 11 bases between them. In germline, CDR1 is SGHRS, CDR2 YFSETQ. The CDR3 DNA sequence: TGCGCCAGCAGCTTAGGTGGGGGTGTGAACACTGAAGCTTTCTTT. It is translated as CASSLGGGVNTEAFF.

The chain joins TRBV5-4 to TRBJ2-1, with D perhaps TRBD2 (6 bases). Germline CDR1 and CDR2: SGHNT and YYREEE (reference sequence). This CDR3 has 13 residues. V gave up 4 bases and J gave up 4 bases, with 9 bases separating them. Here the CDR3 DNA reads TGTGCCAGCAGCCCGACTAGTTACAATGAGCAGTTCTTC. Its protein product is CASSPTSYNEQFF.

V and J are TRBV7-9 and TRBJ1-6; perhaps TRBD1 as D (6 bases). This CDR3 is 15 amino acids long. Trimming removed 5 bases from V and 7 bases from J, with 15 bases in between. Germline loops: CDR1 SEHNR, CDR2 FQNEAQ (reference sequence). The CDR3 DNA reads TGTGCCAGCAGCAGACCGGGACAAGCGAATTCACCCCTCCACTTT. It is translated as CASSRPGQANSPLHF.

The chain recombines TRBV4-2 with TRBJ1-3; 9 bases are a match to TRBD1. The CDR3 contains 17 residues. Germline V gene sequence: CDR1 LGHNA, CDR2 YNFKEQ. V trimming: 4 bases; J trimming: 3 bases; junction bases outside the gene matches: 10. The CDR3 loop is CASSRTGGSSSGNTIYF. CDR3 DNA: TGTGCCAGCAGCCGTACAGGGGGCAGTTCAAGTGGAAACACCATATATTTT.

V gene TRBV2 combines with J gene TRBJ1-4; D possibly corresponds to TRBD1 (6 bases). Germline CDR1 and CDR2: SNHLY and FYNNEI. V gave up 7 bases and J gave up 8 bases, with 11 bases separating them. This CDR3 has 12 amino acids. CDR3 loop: CASTRQEEKLFF. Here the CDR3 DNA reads TGTGCCAGCACCCGACAGGAAGAAAAACTGTTTTTT.

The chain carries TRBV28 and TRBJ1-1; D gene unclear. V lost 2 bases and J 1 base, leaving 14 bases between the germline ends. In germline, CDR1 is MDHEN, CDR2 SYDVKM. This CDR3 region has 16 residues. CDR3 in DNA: TGTGCCAGCAGTTTAGAAGGGAAAGTAACGAACACTGAAGCTTTCTTT. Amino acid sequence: CASSLEGKVTNTEAFF. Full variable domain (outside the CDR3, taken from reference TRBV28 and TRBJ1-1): DVKVTQSSRYLVKRTGEKVFLECVQDMDHENMFWYRQDPGLGLRLIYFSYDVKMKEKGDIPEGYSVSREKKERFSLILESASTNQTSMYLCASSLEGKVTNTEAFFGQGTRLTVV.

The CDR3 DNA is TGTGCCAGCGGGGTCGACTATGGCTACACCTTC. This encodes CASGVDYGYTF. The J gene is TRBJ1-2, the V gene TRBV28, with D hard to call. Germline V gene data show CDR1 as MDHEN and CDR2 as SYDVKM. V lost 8 bases and J 3 bases, leaving 7 bases between the germline ends. CDR3 length: 11 residues.

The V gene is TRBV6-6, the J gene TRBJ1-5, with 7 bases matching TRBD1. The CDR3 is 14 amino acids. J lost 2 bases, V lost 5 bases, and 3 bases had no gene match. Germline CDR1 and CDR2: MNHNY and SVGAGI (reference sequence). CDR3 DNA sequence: TGTGCCAGCAGTGACAGGGTCGGCAATCAGCCCCAGCATTTT. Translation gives CASSDRVGNQPQHF.

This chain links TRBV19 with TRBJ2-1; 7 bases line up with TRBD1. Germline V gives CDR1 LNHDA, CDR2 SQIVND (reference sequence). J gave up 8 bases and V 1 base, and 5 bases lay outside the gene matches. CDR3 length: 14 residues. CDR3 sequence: CASSIADRRDEQFF. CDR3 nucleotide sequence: TGTGCCAGTAGTATAGCGGACAGGCGGGATGAGCAGTTCTTC.